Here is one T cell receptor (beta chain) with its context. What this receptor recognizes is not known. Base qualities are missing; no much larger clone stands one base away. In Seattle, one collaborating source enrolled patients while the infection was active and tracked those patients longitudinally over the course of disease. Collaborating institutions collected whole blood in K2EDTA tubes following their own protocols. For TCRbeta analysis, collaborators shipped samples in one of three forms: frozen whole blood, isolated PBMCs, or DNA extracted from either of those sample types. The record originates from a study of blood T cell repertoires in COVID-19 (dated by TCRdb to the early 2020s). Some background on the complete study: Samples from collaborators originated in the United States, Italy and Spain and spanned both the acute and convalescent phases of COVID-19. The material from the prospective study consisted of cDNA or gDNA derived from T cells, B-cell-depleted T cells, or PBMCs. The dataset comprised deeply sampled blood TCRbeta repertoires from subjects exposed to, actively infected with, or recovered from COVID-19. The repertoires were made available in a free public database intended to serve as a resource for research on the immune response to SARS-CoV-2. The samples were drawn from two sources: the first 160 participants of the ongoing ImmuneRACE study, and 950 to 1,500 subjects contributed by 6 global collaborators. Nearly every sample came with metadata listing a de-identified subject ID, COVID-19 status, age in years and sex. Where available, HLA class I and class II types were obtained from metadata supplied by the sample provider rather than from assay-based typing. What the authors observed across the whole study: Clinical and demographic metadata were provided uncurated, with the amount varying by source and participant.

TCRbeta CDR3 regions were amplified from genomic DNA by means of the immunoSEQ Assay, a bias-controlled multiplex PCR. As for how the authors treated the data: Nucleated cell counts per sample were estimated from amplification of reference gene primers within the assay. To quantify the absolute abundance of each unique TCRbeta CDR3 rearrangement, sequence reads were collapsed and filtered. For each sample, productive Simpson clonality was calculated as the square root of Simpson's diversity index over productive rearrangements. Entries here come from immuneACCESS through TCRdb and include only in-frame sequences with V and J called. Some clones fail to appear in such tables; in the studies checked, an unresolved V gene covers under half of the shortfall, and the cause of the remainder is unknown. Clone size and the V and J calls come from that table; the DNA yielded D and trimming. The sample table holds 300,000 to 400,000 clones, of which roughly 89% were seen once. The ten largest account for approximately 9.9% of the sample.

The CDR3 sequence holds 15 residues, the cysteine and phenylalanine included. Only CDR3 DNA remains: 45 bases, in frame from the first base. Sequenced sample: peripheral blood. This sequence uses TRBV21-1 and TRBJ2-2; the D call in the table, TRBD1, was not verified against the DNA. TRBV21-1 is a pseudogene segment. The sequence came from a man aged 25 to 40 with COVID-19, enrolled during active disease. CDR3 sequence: CASSKEAGYTGELFF. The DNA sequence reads TGTGCCAGCAGCAAAGAGGCAGGGTACACCGGGGAGCTGTTTTTT.